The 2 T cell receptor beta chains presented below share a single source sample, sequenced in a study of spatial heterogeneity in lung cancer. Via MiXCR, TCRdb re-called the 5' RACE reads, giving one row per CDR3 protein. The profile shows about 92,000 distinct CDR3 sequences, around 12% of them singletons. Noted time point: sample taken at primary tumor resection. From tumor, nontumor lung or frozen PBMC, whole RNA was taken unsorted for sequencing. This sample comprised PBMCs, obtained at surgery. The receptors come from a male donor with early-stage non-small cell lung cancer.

The CDR3 loop is CASSPGEGHNEKLFF. CDR3 DNA sequence: TGTGCCAGCAGCCCGGGGGAAGGCCATAATGAAAAACTGTTTTTT. V gene TRBV7-9 combines with J gene TRBJ1-4; a possible D gene is TRBD1 (5 bases). The CDR3 extends over 15 amino acids. Germline V gene data show CDR1 as SEHNR and CDR2 as FQNEAQ (reference sequence). The V end lost 5 bases, the J end lost 4 bases, and 14 bases lay between the germline ends.

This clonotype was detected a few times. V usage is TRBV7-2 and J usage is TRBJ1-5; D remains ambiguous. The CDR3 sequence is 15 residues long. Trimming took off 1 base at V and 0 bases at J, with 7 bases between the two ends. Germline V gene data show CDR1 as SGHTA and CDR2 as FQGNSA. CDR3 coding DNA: TGTGCCAGCAGCTTAGTAGTAAATAGCAATCAGCCCCAGCATTTT. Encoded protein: CASSLVVNSNQPQHF.